This T cell receptor (beta chain) was sequenced in a study of shared clonotypes between healthy human individuals. Study overall: Aged 18 to 49, the donors were a couple of women and a few men. Study observations and caveats: Estimated richness was generally greater in naive than memory subsets.

CD45RO-negative CD8 cells positively selected for CCR7 made up the naive population, which excluded terminally differentiated effector memory CD45RA+ cells. Trimming cost V 2 bases and J 6 bases; bases outside gene matches: 12. This CDR3 contains 18 residues. Germline loops: CDR1 SGHVS, CDR2 FQNEAQ. For this clone: Its cognate antigen is unknown.

The table came from immunoSEQ multiplex PCR; TCRdb's copy has only in-frame clones and leaves some out. The repertoire holds 450,000 to 700,000 clones, with 95% as singletons. The sequence was collected from a woman aged 25 to 45 in good health. The sample consisted of naive CD8+ T cells sorted from blood. The chain joins TRBV7-8 to TRBJ2-1, with TRBD2 matching 11 bases. The CDR3, as DNA: TGTGCCAGCAGCTTACAGGGAACGGCTCTAGCGGGAGGCAATGAGCAGTTCTTC. Translation gives CASSLQGTALAGGNEQFF. Supplemented by reference TRBV7-8 and TRBJ2-1, the full variable domain reads GAGVSQSPRYKVAKRGQDVALRCDPISGHVSLFWYQQALGQGPEFLTYFQNEAQLDKSGLPSDRFFAERPEGSVSTLKIQRTQQEDSAVYLCASSLQGTALAGGNEQFFGPGTRLTVL.